A single sample gave rise to the 32 T cell receptor beta chains below, sequenced in a study of cytomegalovirus exposure and HLA in healthy donors. This PCR relied on a set of 60 Vbeta primers and 13 Jbeta primers. Only in-frame clones appear in the TCRdb table, and some are missing; sequencing was by immunoSEQ multiplex PCR. The data show more than 85,000 clones, under 85% seen once. Sequencing input: PBMCs. The receptors were sampled from a woman between 40 and 50 years old in good health and CMV-seropositive.

The chain recombines TRBV19 with TRBJ1-2; D gene ambiguous. Germline CDR1 LNHDA, CDR2 SQIVND (reference sequence). CDR3 length equals 13 residues. V dropped 6 bases and J dropped 4 bases, with 12 bases sitting between them. The DNA for the CDR3 is TGTGCCAGTAGCCGGGAACCCCTCTATGGCTACACCTTC. It yields the protein CASSREPLYGYTF.

The genes are TRBV4-2 and TRBJ2-7; D perhaps matches TRBD1 (5 bases). CDR1 and CDR2 from the germline V gene are LGHNA and YNFKEQ. The length of the CDR3 is 17 residues. V was pared by 4 bases and J by 3 bases, with 22 bases between. As DNA, the CDR3 is TGTGCCAGCAGCCCCCAGGGAACCGCGACCTCAGGCTACGAGCAGTACTTC. This translates into CASSPQGTATSGYEQYF.

The V call is TRBV28, the J call TRBJ2-7; D is undetermined. Trimming removed 7 bases at V and 0 bases at J, with 4 bases between. CDR3 size: 11 residues. Looked up from germline, CDR1 is MDHEN and CDR2 is SYDVKM. CDR3: CASKLSYEQYF. The CDR3 DNA reads TGTGCCAGCAAACTCTCCTACGAGCAGTACTTC.

The chain carries TRBV7-9 and TRBJ2-1; weak D call: TRBD2 (7 bases). The germline CDR1 and CDR2 sequences are SEHNR and FQNEAQ (reference sequence). V gave up 5 bases and J gave up 2 bases, with 22 bases separating them. The length of the CDR3 is 18 residues. The CDR3: CASSRGGRLSLAYNEQFF. Here the CDR3 DNA reads TGTGCCAGCAGCAGGGGGGGGAGACTATCCCTGGCCTACAATGAGCAGTTCTTC.

This clone was counted only a few times. V usage is TRBV5-1 and J usage is TRBJ1-2, with 9 bases matching TRBD1. CDR1 and CDR2 from the germline V gene are SGHRS and YFSETQ. The CDR3 runs to 13 residues. The V segment lost 4 bases and the J segment 6 bases; nucleotides outside the gene matches: 4. CDR3 sequence: CASSVRDRDGYTF. The CDR3 nucleotides are TGCGCCAGCAGCGTCCGGGACAGGGATGGCTACACCTTC.

The chain uses TRBV15 and TRBJ1-6; D gene unclear. V was clipped by 0 bases and J by 10 bases, with 10 bases between them. CDR3 length: 14 amino acids. The V gene's germline CDR1 is LNHNV and CDR2 YYDKDF (reference sequence). CDR3 DNA: TGTGCCACCAGCAGAGATCGGGTCCCATCACCCCTCCACTTT. Amino acid sequence: CATSRDRVPSPLHF.

The chain joins TRBV5-6 to TRBJ2-1; 10 nucleotides line up with TRBD1. Germline CDR1 reads SGHDT; CDR2 reads YYEEEE. The CDR3 sequence is 15 residues long. V lost 3 bases and J lost 2; bases outside the gene matches: 2. In DNA form, the CDR3 reads TGTGCCAGCAGCTCTGGGACAGGGGCCTACAATGAGCAGTTCTTC. It encodes CASSSGTGAYNEQFF. Full variable domain (rest looked up from reference TRBV5-6 and TRBJ2-1): DAGVTQSPTHLIKTRGQQVTLRCSPKSGHDTVSWYQQALGQGPQFIFQYYEEEERQRGNFPDRFSGHQFPNYSSELNVNALLLGDSALYLCASSSGTGAYNEQFFGPGTRLTVL.

The CDR3 here is CASSEVDSPLHF. The CDR3 bases are TGTGCCAGCAGCGAGGTGGATTCACCCCTCCACTTT. The rearrangement uses TRBV27 and TRBJ1-6, with D uncertain. The CDR3 is 12 amino acids. Germline V lookup: CDR1 MNHEY, CDR2 SMNVEV (reference sequence). The V end lost 6 bases, the J end lost 8 bases, and 8 bases lay between the germline ends.

This chain links TRBV9 with TRBJ1-6; D is perhaps TRBD1 (5 bases). The germline CDR1 and CDR2 sequences are SGDLS and YYNGEE. The CDR3 totals 14 residues. Trimming pared 0 bases from V and 9 bases from J, leaving 10 bases between. The CDR3 DNA is TGTGCCAGCAGCGTAGCTGTGGGGGGTTCACCCCTCCACTTT. Encoded protein: CASSVAVGGSPLHF. Full variable domain (remainder filled in from reference TRBV9 and TRBJ1-6): DSGVTQTPKHLITATGQRVTLRCSPRSGDLSVYWYQQSLDQGLQFLIQYYNGEERAKGNILERFSAQQFPDLHSELNLSSLELGDSALYFCASSVAVGGSPLHFGNGTRLTVT.

The rearrangement uses TRBV5-4 and TRBJ2-5; 7 bases are shared with TRBD1. V lost 4 bases, J lost 3 bases, and 9 bases stayed unmatched. This CDR3 contains 15 residues. In germline, CDR1 is SGHNT, CDR2 YYREEE (reference sequence). The CDR3 is CASSQPSTGKETQYF. The CDR3 DNA is TGTGCCAGCAGCCAACCGTCGACAGGGAAAGAGACCCAGTACTTC. The variable domain in full, completed from reference TRBV5-4 and TRBJ2-5, reads ETGVTQSPTHLIKTRGQQVTLRCSSQSGHNTVSWYQQALGQGPQFIFQYYREEENGRGNFPPRFSGLQFPNYSSELNVNALELDDSALYLCASSQPSTGKETQYFGPGTRLLVL.

This clone has just a few counts. The chain couples TRBV4-1 to TRBJ1-2; 8 bases map to TRBD1. Looked up from germline, CDR1 is MGHRA and CDR2 is YSYEKL. Trimming removed 0 bases from V and 8 bases from J; junction bases left unmatched: 8. This CDR3 region has 15 residues. The CDR3 loop reads CASSQDFAGGWGYTF. CDR3 sequence (DNA): TGCGCCAGCAGCCAAGACTTTGCAGGGGGCTGGGGCTACACCTTC.

The chain has TRBV10-1 and TRBJ2-5, with 13 positions matching TRBD2. Germline CDR1 is WNHNN and CDR2 is SYGVQD (reference sequence). This CDR3 has 17 amino acids. V was clipped by 6 bases and J by 5 bases; unmatched bases: 12. CDR3 region: CASRGKLAGGGSETQYF. CDR3 nucleotide sequence: TGCGCCAGCAGGGGGAAACTAGCGGGGGGGGGTTCGGAGACCCAGTACTTC.

The CDR3: CASSRGDRGYEQYF. The CDR3 nucleotides are TGTGCCAGCAGCCGGGGGGACAGGGGTTACGAGCAGTACTTC. The genes are TRBV28 and TRBJ2-7, with 10 bases fitting TRBD1. Trimming at V came to 6 bases and at J to 4 bases, leaving 6 bases not matched to a gene. The CDR3 covers 14 residues. Germline loops: CDR1 MDHEN, CDR2 SYDVKM.

The chain has TRBV7-3 and TRBJ2-1; possibly TRBD2 for D (5 bases). The CDR3 is made up of 15 amino acids. V was pared by 0 bases and J by 0 bases, with 6 bases between. Looked up from germline, CDR1 is SGHTA and CDR2 is FQGTGA. The CDR3 sequence: CASSLTAGSYNEQFF. Written as DNA, the CDR3 is TGTGCCAGCAGCTTAACTGCGGGCTCCTACAATGAGCAGTTCTTC.

The CDR3 is CASSFQGSLYTF. The CDR3 DNA is TGCGCCAGCAGCTTCCAGGGGAGCCTTTACACCTTC. This rearrangement joins TRBV5-1 to TRBJ1-2, with TRBD1 as a possible D gene (6 bases). V lost 2 bases and J 11 bases, leaving 13 bases between the germline ends. This CDR3 comprises 12 residues. The germline CDR1 and CDR2 sequences are SGHRS and YFSETQ.

This sequence joins TRBV14 and TRBJ1-5, with D maybe TRBD1 (5 bases). Trimming left V 1 base short and J 3 bases short, with 13 bases between. CDR1 SGHDN and CDR2 FVKESK come from the germline V gene. This CDR3 is built from 16 residues. Here the CDR3 reads CASSQARAESNQPQHF. In DNA, the CDR3 is TGTGCCAGCAGCCAAGCCAGGGCCGAGTCCAATCAGCCCCAGCATTTT.

As regards this clone: At one end, the junction sequence differs from germline, possibly due to a read error. This chain connects TRBV7-9 to TRBJ1-4, with D possibly TRBD1 on 6 matching bases. Germline CDR1 and CDR2: SEHNR and FQNEAQ (reference sequence). The CDR3 consists of 15 residues. CDR3: CSSSPPGGAREKLFF. The CDR3 coding sequence is TGTTCCAGCAGCCCACCGGGGGGCGCGAGAGAAAAACTGTTTTTT.

The rearrangement links TRBV27 to TRBJ2-7; 9 bases are a match to TRBD2. The CDR3 runs to 17 residues. After removal of 6 bases from V and 4 bases from J, the junction contained 16 bases not matched to a gene. Germline-derived CDR1 and CDR2 are MNHEY and SMNVEV (reference sequence). In nucleotides, the CDR3 is TGTGCCAGCAGCCGCCGGACTAGCGTCCTCGGTAATTACGAGCAGTACTTC. The encoded protein is CASSRRTSVLGNYEQYF.

This clone occurred a few times. This rearrangement joins TRBV6-1 to TRBJ1-1, with D unresolved. Germline lookup yields CDR1 MNHNS and CDR2 SASEGT. V lost 6 bases to trimming and J lost 7 bases, with 9 bases between them. CDR3 length: 11 amino acids. The CDR3 reads CASSPSGEAFF. The CDR3 DNA reads as TGTGCCAGCAGCCCCAGTGGTGAAGCTTTCTTT.

The chain links TRBV28 to TRBJ2-5, with 8 bases lining up with TRBD1. Germline V CDR1 and CDR2: MDHEN, SYDVKM. CDR3 size: 16 residues. V was pared by 6 bases and J by 3 bases, with 12 bases of the junction left unmatched. CDR3 protein: CASSPIYGTGKETQYF. The CDR3 coding sequence is TGTGCCAGCAGCCCCATCTACGGGACAGGAAAAGAGACCCAGTACTTC.

V is TRBV12-5 and J is TRBJ2-2, with 9 bases aligning to TRBD2. CDR1 and CDR2 (germline): LGHNT, FRNRAP. The CDR3 totals 24 residues. The ends lost 3 bases at V and 0 bases at J; junction bases unmatched: 26. Here the CDR3 reads CASGFPQTGTNSGRGPTNTGELFF. The CDR3 bases are TGTGCTAGTGGTTTCCCGCAGACCGGGACAAATAGCGGGAGAGGTCCCACGAACACCGGGGAGCTGTTTTTT.

The V call is TRBV9, the J call TRBJ2-3; TRBD2 aligns across 8 bases. There are 17 residues in the CDR3. Germline V lookup: CDR1 SGDLS, CDR2 YYNGEE. V gave up 0 bases and J gave up 1 base; unmatched junction bases: 7. The CDR3 nucleotides are TGTGCCAGCAGCGTAGGTATTAGCGGGATGGGCACAGATACGCAGTATTTT. Translating gives CASSVGISGMGTDTQYF.

The V gene is TRBV15, the J gene TRBJ2-3; the match to TRBD2 covers 12 bases. CDR3 size: 16 residues. V lost 4 bases, J lost 0 bases, and 2 bases stayed unmatched. From germline, CDR1 is LNHNV and CDR2 YYDKDF (reference sequence). The CDR3 region has the DNA TGTGCCACCAGCACCGGACTAGCGGGGAGCACAGATACGCAGTATTTT. Protein: CATSTGLAGSTDTQYF.

About this clone: The junction shows a germline mismatch at one end, possibly a read error. The chain combines TRBV20-1 with TRBJ2-2, with TRBD2 as a possible D gene (5 bases). The CDR3 extends over 11 amino acids. The V gene's germline CDR1 is DFQATT and CDR2 SNEGSKA (reference sequence). The CDR3 sequence is CSARDAGELFF. The CDR3 DNA sequence: TGCAGTGCTAGAGATGCCGGGGAACTGTTTTTT.

The gene calls are TRBV14 and TRBJ2-1; 12 nucleotides line up with TRBD2. CDR3 length: 17 amino acids. V gave up 3 bases and J gave up 8 bases; unmatched junction bases: 11. Germline V lookup: CDR1 SGHDN, CDR2 FVKESK. CDR3 loop: CASSHRPGLAGLDEQFF. The CDR3 DNA reads as TGTGCCAGCAGCCACCGCCCGGGACTAGCGGGTTTAGATGAGCAGTTCTTC.

The chain joins TRBV7-9 to TRBJ1-1; D remains ambiguous. The CDR3 contains 13 residues. CDR1 and CDR2 from the germline V gene are SEHNR and FQNEAQ (reference sequence). Trimming removed 1 base at V and 4 bases at J, with 7 bases between. The CDR3 reads CASSLGGSTEAFF. CDR3 nucleotide sequence: TGTGCCAGCAGCTTAGGAGGGAGCACTGAAGCTTTCTTT.

This clone was seen only once. The chain recombines TRBV7-2 with TRBJ2-5; TRBD2 agrees at 15 bases. CDR1 is SGHTA, CDR2 FQGNSA, per germline. V trimming: 4 bases; J trimming: 5 bases; junction bases outside the gene matches: 5. The CDR3 consists of 16 residues. Here the CDR3 DNA reads TGTGCCAGCAGCTGGGGACTAGCGGGGGGCGGGGAGACCCAGTACTTC. It specifies CASSWGLAGGGETQYF.

The chain couples TRBV19 to TRBJ2-7; 8 nucleotides align to TRBD2. The CDR3 totals 15 residues. Germline V gene sequence: CDR1 LNHDA, CDR2 SQIVND (reference sequence). With 7 bases clipped from V and 0 bases from J, the junction kept 8 bases outside the gene matches. CDR3 sequence (DNA): TGTGCCAGTAAAACCAGCGGGGGTAGCTCCTACGAGCAGTACTTC. It specifies CASKTSGGSSYEQYF.

The chain carries TRBV5-1 and TRBJ2-2; TRBD2 matches 13 bases. Germline-derived CDR1 and CDR2 are SGHRS and YFSETQ. The CDR3 totals 16 residues. With V trimmed by 5 bases and J by 5 bases, 6 bases remained unmatched. The chain's CDR3 is CASSYGLAGETGELFF. Written as DNA, the CDR3 is TGCGCCAGCAGTTATGGACTAGCGGGAGAAACCGGGGAGCTGTTTTTT.

The chain joins TRBV7-6 to TRBJ2-1, with D possibly TRBD2 on 6 matching bases. V lost 3 bases, J lost 0 bases, and 12 bases lay in between. This CDR3 has 16 residues. Germline V gives CDR1 SGHVS, CDR2 FNYEAQ. CDR3 DNA sequence: TGTGCCAGCAGCTTGACTCTAGCGACCTCCTACAATGAGCAGTTCTTC. It specifies CASSLTLATSYNEQFF.

This clone was detected a few times. The V gene is TRBV7-3, the J gene TRBJ1-1, with TRBD1 matching 7 bases. Germline-derived CDR1 and CDR2 are SGHTA and FQGTGA. The J segment lost 3 bases and the V segment lost 5 bases, leaving 3 bases of the junction unmatched. The CDR3 is made up of 13 amino acids. The CDR3 sequence: CASSIGQDTEAFF. CDR3 coding DNA: TGTGCCAGCAGCATCGGACAGGACACTGAAGCTTTCTTT.

The chain combines TRBV2 with TRBJ1-2; D possibly corresponds to TRBD1 (6 bases). The V end was cut by 2 bases, the J end by 4 bases, with 11 bases between. The CDR3 is made up of 14 amino acids. Germline V CDR1 and CDR2: SNHLY, FYNNEI. CDR3 in amino acids: CASSEWQGSYGYTF. The DNA for the CDR3 is TGTGCCAGCAGTGAATGGCAGGGGAGCTATGGCTACACCTTC. Full variable domain (remainder filled in from reference TRBV2 and TRBJ1-2): EPEVTQTPSHQVTQMGQEVILRCVPISNHLYFYWYRQILGQKVEFLVSFYNNEISEKSEIFDDQFSVERPDGSNFTLKIRSTKLEDSAMYFCASSEWQGSYGYTFGSGTRLTVV.